This T cell receptor (beta chain) was captured by sequencing in a study of blood T cell repertoires in COVID-19. Study-level information: Samples representing acute and convalescent COVID-19 were sourced from the United States, Italy and Spain. From T cells, B-cell-depleted T cells, or PBMCs came the material, which was cDNA or gDNA.

Germline CDR1 reads SEHNR; CDR2 reads FQNEAQ (reference sequence). The CDR3 is 15 amino acids. Germline trimming cut 2 bases from V and 4 bases from J; bases unmatched to any gene: 5. Seattle enrolled patients during active infection and tracked them longitudinally. Study processing details: How many nucleated cells were present was estimated from reference gene primer amplification. The table came from immunoSEQ multiplex PCR; TCRdb's copy has only in-frame clones and leaves some out. V and J calls and clone size are those listed in that table; D and trimming were worked out from the DNA. The table has roughly 410,000 clones, around 87% seen once.

The sequenced material came from peripheral blood. The sequence derives from a woman aged 60-75 years with COVID-19, enrolled during active disease. This chain joins TRBV7-9 and TRBJ1-2; 9 bases map to TRBD1. The CDR3 sequence: CASSLTGGRGYGYTF. The CDR3 coding sequence is TGTGCCAGCAGCTTAACAGGGGGCCGGGGCTATGGCTACACCTTC. Looking up the rest from reference TRBV7-9 and TRBJ1-2 gives the full variable domain: DTGVSQNPRHKITKRGQNVTFRCDPISEHNRLYWYRQTLGQGPEFLTYFQNEAQLEKSRLLSDRFSAERPKGSFSTLEIQRTEQGDSAMYLCASSLTGGRGYGYTFGSGTRLTVV.